Below, 23 T cell receptor beta chains from the same sample are listed, as sequenced in a study of T cells in narcolepsy. The data were produced by immunoSEQ multiplex PCR, yet TCRdb's version contains in-frame clones alone and is incomplete. The sample has tens of thousands of clones, around 80% seen once; the top ten hold about 1%. The sequenced material came from memory (CD45RA-) CD4+ T cells from blood. Receptors originate from a human donor in good health.

CDR3 protein: CASSIGRGGGTDTQYF. CDR3 nucleotides: TGTGCCAGTAGTATAGGGCGGGGGGGTGGCACAGATACGCAGTATTTT. The genes are TRBV19 and TRBJ2-3; 9 bases line up with TRBD2. This CDR3 spans 16 amino acids. The V gene's germline CDR1 is LNHDA and CDR2 SQIVND (reference sequence). The V gene end was trimmed by 1 base and the J gene end by 1 base; junction bases not matched to a gene: 3.

The chain recombines TRBV29-1 with TRBJ2-5; D perhaps matches TRBD2 (5 bases). The DNA end favors TRBJ2-7, so the J call may be wrong. The CDR3 sequence is 13 residues long. Per the germline V gene, CDR1 is SQVTM and CDR2 is ANQGSEA. DNA for the CDR3: TGCAGCGTTGAGGCCCGTGGACGGGGCGAGCAGTACTTC. It encodes CSVEARGRGEQYF.

The genes are TRBV28 and TRBJ1-4; weak D call: TRBD1 (5 bases). This CDR3 region has 13 residues. In germline, CDR1 is MDHEN, CDR2 SYDVKM. V was shortened by 10 bases and J by 6 bases, with 15 bases between the two germline ends. CDR3: CATWDLRDEKLFF. The CDR3 nucleotides are TGTGCCACCTGGGACCTTAGGGATGAAAAACTGTTTTTT.

Here the CDR3 reads CASSITKAGYSNQPQHF. CDR3 nucleotides: TGTGCCAGTAGTATTACAAAGGCAGGATATAGCAATCAGCCCCAGCATTTT. The chain is built from TRBV19 and TRBJ1-5; D call uncertain. This CDR3 contains 17 residues. Trimming left V 3 bases short and J 0 bases short, with 15 bases between. CDR1 is LNHDA, CDR2 SQIVND, per germline (reference sequence). The entire variable domain, with the rest obtained from reference TRBV19 and TRBJ1-5, is as follows: DGGITQSPKYLFRKEGQNVTLSCEQNLNHDAMYWYRQDPGQGLRLIYYSQIVNDFQKGDIAEGYSVSREKKESFPLTVTSAQKNPTAFYLCASSITKAGYSNQPQHFGDGTRLSIL.

The gene calls are TRBV4-2 and TRBJ2-5; 12 bases are shared with TRBD2. Looked up from germline, CDR1 is LGHNA and CDR2 is YNFKEQ. The J segment lost 9 bases and the V segment lost 2 bases, leaving 16 bases of the junction unmatched. This CDR3 has 18 residues. The CDR3 is CASSQSVGLAGGDRAQYF. CDR3 in DNA: TGTGCCAGCAGCCAAAGTGTCGGGCTAGCGGGAGGGGACCGGGCCCAGTACTTC.

The gene calls are TRBV15 and TRBJ2-1; 10 bases are a match to TRBD2. V dropped 0 bases and J dropped 9; count of bases not matched to a gene: 8. In germline, CDR1 is LNHNV, CDR2 YYDKDF (reference sequence). This CDR3 is built from 16 residues. Here the CDR3 DNA reads TGTGCCACCAGCAGAGAACCTAGCGGGAGTATAAGTGAGCAGTTCTTC. This translates into CATSREPSGSISEQFF. The whole variable domain, remainder taken from reference TRBV15 and TRBJ2-1, is DAMVIQNPRYQVTQFGKPVTLSCSQTLNHNVMYWYQQKSSQAPKLLFHYYDKDFNNEADTPDNFQSRRPNTSFCFLDIRSPGLGDTAMYLCATSREPSGSISEQFFGPGTRLTVL.

The rearrangement links TRBV29-1 to TRBJ1-1, with D tentatively TRBD1 (5 bases). CDR3 length: 15 amino acids. Trimming took off 4 bases at V and 1 base at J, with 16 bases between the two ends. In germline, CDR1 is SQVTM, CDR2 ANQGSEA. CDR3 sequence (DNA): TGCAGCGTTGCTGAGGGACTGGGGGGGAACACTGAAGCTTTCTTT. As protein: CSVAEGLGGNTEAFF.

This clone was detected only a few times. V usage is TRBV2 and J usage is TRBJ1-1; D not certain. CDR3 length: 13 amino acids. V was shortened by 4 bases and J by 4 bases, with 10 bases between the two germline ends. The V gene's germline CDR1 is SNHLY and CDR2 FYNNEI. The CDR3 bases are TGTGCCAGCAGTGTGGAGGCGGGCACTGAAGCTTTCTTT. It codes for CASSVEAGTEAFF.

The rearrangement uses TRBV11-3 and TRBJ2-3, with D perhaps given as TRBD1 or TRBD2 (5 bases each). Germline V gives CDR1 SGHNT, CDR2 YENEEA. Trimming removed 2 bases at V and 7 bases at J, with 7 bases between. The length of the CDR3 is 12 residues. CDR3 region: CASSLRGHTQYF. The CDR3 DNA follows: TGTGCCAGCAGCTTAAGGGGACATACGCAGTATTTT.

The CDR3 protein is CASSVREENTEAFF. The CDR3 DNA follows: TGTGCCAGCAGCGTGAGGGAAGAAAACACTGAAGCTTTCTTT. The chain is built from TRBV5-4 and TRBJ1-1; the D is unclear. This CDR3 has 14 residues. Trimming removed 4 bases from V and 2 bases from J, with 12 bases in between. Germline V gives CDR1 SGHNT, CDR2 YYREEE (reference sequence).

This rearrangement joins TRBV7-9 to TRBJ2-5; 7 bases line up with TRBD2. TRBJ2-7 explains the end of the DNA better; the J call may be wrong. There are 13 residues in the CDR3. Germline CDR1 SEHNR, CDR2 FQNEAQ (reference sequence). CDR3 residues: CASSSGGSYEQYF. The DNA of the CDR3 is TGTGCCAGCAGCTCCGGGGGGAGCTACGAGCAGTACTTC.

This chain joins TRBV27 and TRBJ1-5; D gene uncertain. The germline V gene has CDR1 MNHEY and CDR2 SMNVEV (reference sequence). V dropped 4 bases and J dropped 7 bases, with 8 bases sitting between them. CDR3 length: 12 amino acids. CDR3 bases: TGTGCCAGCAGTTCCCATGGGCAGCCCCAGCATTTT. Its translation is CASSSHGQPQHF.

The genes are TRBV9 and TRBJ2-7, with a tentative D call TRBD1 (6 bases). Germline assignment: CDR1 SGDLS and CDR2 YYNGEE. The CDR3 is 15 amino acids. Trimming stripped 2 bases from V and 5 bases from J, with 17 bases between. Here the CDR3 reads CASSVLGALSNEQYF. DNA for the CDR3: TGTGCCAGCAGCGTTTTGGGGGCTCTTTCCAACGAGCAGTACTTC.

This clone was picked up one time. V gene TRBV6-5 combines with J gene TRBJ2-7; no clear D. Trimming took 5 bases from V and 3 from J, leaving 14 bases between them. In germline, CDR1 is MNHEY, CDR2 SVGAGI. The CDR3 covers 14 residues. CDR3 in amino acids: CASSPSLWDYEQYF. CDR3 sequence (DNA): TGTGCCAGCAGTCCCTCCTTATGGGACTACGAGCAGTACTTC.

The rearrangement links TRBV19 to TRBJ2-1; D perhaps matches TRBD2 (5 bases). The CDR3 runs 12 residues. CDR1 and CDR2 (germline): LNHDA, SQIVND (reference sequence). V dropped 2 bases and J dropped 9 bases, with 8 bases sitting between them. The CDR3 loop reads CASSIRGGEQFF. DNA for the CDR3: TGTGCCAGTAGTATACGGGGTGGTGAGCAGTTCTTC.

This clone came up a few times. The chain links TRBV7-9 to TRBJ1-3; a weak D match, TRBD1 (6 bases). V shed 5 bases and J shed 1 base, with 9 bases lying between them. The CDR3 extends over 14 amino acids. The germline V gene encodes CDR1 SEHNR and CDR2 FQNEAQ (reference sequence). For the CDR3, the DNA is TGTGCCAGCAGCCCTACAGGGTCTGGAAACACCATATATTTT. It translates to CASSPTGSGNTIYF.

CDR3 sequence reads: CAAGGVAGGPGTGELFF. The CDR3 coding sequence is TGTGCCGCAGGAGGAGTAGCGGGGGGGCCCGGGACCGGGGAGCTGTTTTTT. This rearrangement joins TRBV2 to TRBJ2-2; 11 nucleotides match TRBD2. The CDR3 has 17 residues. Germline V CDR1 and CDR2: SNHLY, FYNNEI. After removal of 11 bases from V and 5 bases from J, the junction contained 16 bases not matched to a gene.

This sequence joins TRBV28 and TRBJ2-5; TRBD2 matches at 12 bases. The CDR3 is 15 amino acids. Germline lookup yields CDR1 MDHEN and CDR2 SYDVKM. The V gene end was trimmed by 3 bases and the J gene end by 2 bases; junction bases not matched to a gene: 1. Here the CDR3 DNA reads TGTGCCAGCAGTTTGGGGACTAGCGGGCAAGAGACCCAGTACTTC. It is translated as CASSLGTSGQETQYF. Full variable domain (missing parts from reference TRBV28 and TRBJ2-5): DVKVTQSSRYLVKRTGEKVFLECVQDMDHENMFWYRQDPGLGLRLIYFSYDVKMKEKGDIPEGYSVSREKKERFSLILESASTNQTSMYLCASSLGTSGQETQYFGPGTRLLVL.

The J gene is TRBJ1-1, the V gene TRBV7-8, with 8 bases that match TRBD1. With V trimmed by 5 bases and J by 11 bases, 4 bases remained unmatched. The CDR3 is 11 amino acids. The germline gives CDR1 SGHVS, CDR2 FQNEAQ. The CDR3 bases are TGTGCCAGCAGCCCGGACAGGGTGGCTTTCTTT. Amino acid sequence: CASSPDRVAFF.

This clone is a singleton in its sample. V gene TRBV7-3 combines with J gene TRBJ2-4, with 10 positions matching TRBD1. Germline CDR1 SGHTA, CDR2 FQGTGA. After removal of 1 base from V and 9 bases from J, the junction contained 12 bases not matched to a gene. The CDR3 runs to 17 residues. CDR3 bases: TGTGCCAGCAGCTTAATCCCCCCGGGACAGGGGTCCCCCATTCAGTACTTC. Protein: CASSLIPPGQGSPIQYF.

The chain employs TRBV10-3 and TRBJ1-1, with D unclear. This CDR3 region has 12 residues. Trimming took 7 bases from V and 6 from J, leaving 12 bases between them. The germline V gene has CDR1 ENHRY and CDR2 SYGVKD. CDR3 sequence: CAIKHVGAEAFF. The CDR3 DNA sequence: TGTGCCATCAAGCACGTAGGCGCTGAAGCTTTCTTT.

The chain is built from TRBV6-6 and TRBJ1-6; D is perhaps TRBD1 (5 bases). There are 12 residues in the CDR3. The germline gives CDR1 MNHNY, CDR2 SVGAGI (reference sequence). V lost 2 bases to trimming and J lost 11 bases, with 7 bases between them. The CDR3 DNA is TGTGCCAGCAGTTACAGGGGAACACCCCTCCACTTT. Protein: CASSYRGTPLHF.

The chain links TRBV6-5 to TRBJ1-1; possibly TRBD1 for D (5 bases). The CDR3 loop spans 13 amino acids. Per the germline V gene, CDR1 is MNHEY and CDR2 is SVGAGI. Trimming took 5 bases from V and 4 from J, leaving 11 bases between them. The CDR3 bases are TGTGCCAGCAGTAACGGGGGGGGCACTGAAGCTTTCTTT. It encodes CASSNGGGTEAFF.